This T cell receptor (beta chain) was sequenced for a study of blood T cell repertoires in COVID-19. Sequencing was performed with immunoSEQ multiplex PCR; in TCRdb, only in-frame clones are kept and a portion is missing. The table lists 380,000 or so clones, roughly 90% of them singletons. Trimming left V 4 bases short and J 8 bases short, with 9 bases between. The CDR3 is made up of 13 amino acids. CDR1 and CDR2 from the germline V gene are LNHDA and SQIVND (reference sequence). The sequence came from a woman aged 40-49 years with acute COVID-19. Sequencing used PBMCs or T cells enriched from blood (not recorded which). The V call is TRBV19, the J call TRBJ1-6; D unresolved. CDR3 amino acids: CASSNLRDSPLHF. DNA of the CDR3: TGTGCCAGTAGTAATCTCCGAGATTCACCCCTCCACTTT.